The clone carrying this T cell receptor beta chain occurred a few times. Its target is unknown. Produced via immunoSEQ multiplex PCR; TCRdb's table is partial and in-frame only. Of fewer than 30,000 clones in the sample, 70% to 85% are singletons; the top ten hold approximately 0.52%. Time point noted: cycle 4 day 1 (C4D1), after 6 weeks of nivolumab. Each and every patient relapsed after autologous stem cell transplantation, and patients got differing brentuximab vedotin exposure. The CD4+ T cells used were purified from thawed PBMCs through magnetic negative selection. The patients, who had relapsed/refractory classical Hodgkin lymphoma, achieved best responses of complete response, partial response or progressive disease. Germline loops: CDR1 GTSNPN, CDR2 SVGIG (reference sequence). With 6 bases clipped from V and 6 bases from J, the junction kept 14 bases outside the gene matches. The CDR3 is 15 residues long.

These data belong to a study of PD-1 blockade in classical Hodgkin lymphoma. Points from the study as a whole: A reduction in baseline TCR diversity was reportedly seen in newly diagnosed patients relative to healthy donors.

The sequence derives from a human donor with classical Hodgkin lymphoma. This chain links TRBV30 with TRBJ2-1; 7 positions match TRBD1. This specimen was CD4+ T cells from blood, taken before the fourth cycle of nivolumab. CDR3 residues: CACRQGDSRVNEQFF. DNA of the CDR3: TGTGCCTGTCGTCAGGGGGACAGTCGAGTCAATGAGCAGTTCTTC. The full variable domain, completed using reference TRBV30 and TRBJ2-1, is SQTIHQWPATLVQPVGSPLSLECTVEGTSNPNLYWYRQAAGRGLQLLFYSVGIGQISSEVPQNLSASRPQDRQFILSSKKLLLSDSGFYLCACRQGDSRVNEQFFGPGTRLTVL.